One sample yielded the 18 T cell receptor beta chains listed below, sequenced in a study of cytomegalovirus exposure and HLA in healthy donors. This table comes from immunoSEQ multiplex PCR, and its TCRdb copy is limited to in-frame clones, with some not included. Of 200,000 to 250,000 clones detected, 80% to 90% appear once; the ten largest clones hold about 2%. The sequenced sample was PBMCs. The origin of the receptors is a woman between 18 and 29 years old in good health and CMV-seropositive.

This clone was recorded a few times. The chain has TRBV29-1 and TRBJ2-1; 13 bases match TRBD2. CDR3 length equals 13 residues. The J segment lost 8 bases and the V segment lost 7 bases, leaving 5 bases of the junction unmatched. Germline-derived CDR1 and CDR2 are SQVTM and ANQGSEA. CDR3 DNA: TGCAGCGGGACTAGCGGGAGCGGGCATGAGCAGTTCTTC. It is translated as CSGTSGSGHEQFF.

The chain recombines TRBV28 with TRBJ2-3; D might be TRBD2 (6 bases). With 4 bases removed from V and 0 bases from J, the gap between germline ends came to 17 bases. CDR1 and CDR2 from the germline V gene are MDHEN and SYDVKM. The CDR3 is 17 residues long. The CDR3 nucleotides are TGTGCCAGCAGTTATTTTAAGGGAGGCCCTAGCACAGATACGCAGTATTTT. Translating gives CASSYFKGGPSTDTQYF.

The CDR3 loop is CASSWTGGNQPQHF. The DNA of the CDR3 is TGTGCCAGCAGTTGGACAGGGGGGAATCAGCCCCAGCATTTT. This chain connects TRBV27 to TRBJ1-5; TRBD1 matches at 10 bases. The CDR3 sequence is 14 residues long. Germline V gives CDR1 MNHEY, CDR2 SMNVEV (reference sequence). J was trimmed by 4 bases and V by 4 bases; bases with no gene match: 1.

The rearrangement uses TRBV20-1 and TRBJ1-4, with unresolved D. With 5 bases removed from V and 5 bases from J, the gap between germline ends came to 6 bases. Germline V gene sequence: CDR1 DFQATT, CDR2 SNEGSKA (reference sequence). This CDR3 has 11 amino acids. CDR3 DNA: TGCAGTGCTCGAACAAATGAAAAACTGTTTTTT. Protein: CSARTNEKLFF.

CDR3 in DNA: TGTGCCAGTAGTATTAGCTCTAGCTCCGGGGAGCTGTTTTTT. Amino acid sequence: CASSISSSSGELFF. The chain is built from TRBV19 and TRBJ2-2; a possible D gene is TRBD2 (5 bases). This CDR3 contains 14 residues. Looked up from germline, CDR1 is LNHDA and CDR2 is SQIVND (reference sequence). Trimming shortened V by 3 bases and J by 6 bases, and 11 bases separated the two germline ends.

The chain is built from TRBV29-1 and TRBJ2-7; 12 bases agree with TRBD1. Germline V gene data show CDR1 as SQVTM and CDR2 as ANQGSEA. V lost 6 bases, J lost 5 bases, and 2 bases stayed unmatched. The CDR3 runs 12 residues. CDR3 amino acids: CSVGQGANEQYF. The CDR3 bases are TGCAGCGTGGGACAGGGGGCCAACGAGCAGTACTTC.

The chain combines TRBV6-5 with TRBJ1-1, with 7 bases aligning to TRBD1. The CDR3 consists of 15 residues. The germline V gene encodes CDR1 MNHEY and CDR2 SVGAGI. The V and J ends lost 10 bases and 6 bases, in that order; junction bases with no gene match: 17. The CDR3 spells CATNIPGQSTPEAFF. Here the CDR3 DNA reads TGTGCCACCAATATACCGGGACAGTCTACCCCTGAAGCTTTCTTT.

This clone was seen a single time. This sequence joins TRBV6-5 and TRBJ2-7; maybe TRBD2 (5 bases). Germline CDR1 reads MNHEY; CDR2 reads SVGAGI. V was shortened by 8 bases and J by 5 bases, with 16 bases between the two germline ends. This CDR3 has 13 amino acids. The CDR3 protein is CASGRRVEDEQYF. For the CDR3, the DNA is TGTGCCAGCGGCCGTCGAGTGGAGGACGAGCAGTACTTC.

This chain joins TRBV5-1 and TRBJ1-3; no firm D call. Germline CDR1 and CDR2: SGHRS and YFSETQ. CDR3 length equals 15 residues. Deletions cut 1 base from V and 0 bases from J, with 8 bases between. Here the CDR3 reads CASSLLTSSGNTIYF. The CDR3 nucleotides are TGCGCCAGCAGCTTGTTGACAAGCTCTGGAAACACCATATATTTT.

The chain combines TRBV5-4 with TRBJ2-4; TRBD2 matches at 11 bases. Germline CDR1 reads SGHNT; CDR2 reads YYREEE (reference sequence). The CDR3 is 19 amino acids. The ends lost 4 bases at V and 0 bases at J; junction bases unmatched: 12. This CDR3 is CASSPGTSGGHLAKNIQYF. The CDR3 bases are TGTGCCAGCAGCCCAGGGACTAGCGGTGGACACCTAGCCAAAAACATTCAGTACTTC.

The chain has TRBV6-1 and TRBJ1-2, with 11 bases identical to TRBD1. CDR1 and CDR2 from the germline V gene are MNHNS and SASEGT. CDR3 length: 14 residues. After removal of 7 bases from V and 6 bases from J, the junction contained 7 bases not matched to a gene. This CDR3 is CASTPGQGDNGYTF. The CDR3 nucleotides are TGTGCCAGCACCCCGGGACAGGGGGATAATGGCTACACCTTC.

The chain couples TRBV13 to TRBJ2-1; 11 nucleotides agree with TRBD2. This CDR3 region has 15 residues. Trimming removed 5 bases from V and 10 bases from J; junction bases left unmatched: 10. Germline CDR1 PRHDT, CDR2 FYEKMQ (reference sequence). CDR3 amino acids: CASSHSGRGLGEQFF. DNA of the CDR3: TGTGCCAGCAGCCATAGCGGGAGGGGGCTAGGGGAGCAGTTCTTC.

This sequence joins TRBV19 and TRBJ1-1; 10 nucleotides agree with TRBD1. The J segment lost 5 bases and the V segment lost 10 bases, leaving 16 bases of the junction unmatched. The CDR3 contains 16 residues. Per the germline V gene, CDR1 is LNHDA and CDR2 is SQIVND (reference sequence). CDR3 in DNA: TGTGCCACCCAGCCGGGACAGGGGATGTGGAGGACTGAAGCTTTCTTT. This gives the protein CATQPGQGMWRTEAFF.

The rearrangement uses TRBV5-1 and TRBJ2-1; the match to TRBD1 covers 8 bases. Germline CDR1 reads SGHRS; CDR2 reads YFSETQ. The CDR3 sequence is 14 residues long. The ends lost 4 bases at V and 3 bases at J; junction bases unmatched: 3. CDR3 DNA sequence: TGCGCCAGCAGCCCACAGGGGGGCTACAATGAGCAGTTCTTC. This gives the protein CASSPQGGYNEQFF.

This clone has a handful of counts. This CDR3 reads CASSYSGQEAGYTF. CDR3 coding DNA: TGCGCCAGCAGCTACAGCGGACAGGAGGCTGGCTACACCTTC. The chain has TRBV5-1 and TRBJ1-2; 7 bases align to TRBD1. The CDR3 contains 14 residues. Trimming at V came to 3 bases and at J to 7 bases, leaving 9 bases not matched to a gene. CDR1 and CDR2 from the germline V gene are SGHRS and YFSETQ. The complete variable domain, with remaining parts taken from reference TRBV5-1 and TRBJ1-2, reads KAGVTQTPRYLIKTRGQQVTLSCSPISGHRSVSWYQQTPGQGLQFLFEYFSETQRNKGNFPGRFSGRQFSNSRSEMNVSTLELGDSALYLCASSYSGQEAGYTFGSGTRLTVV.

This clone was recorded only once. The V call is TRBV4-1, the J call TRBJ2-7; 10 bases are shared with TRBD2. The CDR3 is made up of 16 amino acids. V was pared by 0 bases and J by 3 bases, with 5 bases of the junction left unmatched. CDR1 and CDR2 (germline): MGHRA, YSYEKL. The CDR3 DNA follows: TGCGCCAGCAGCCAAGAACACAGCGGGAGGGGCTACGAGCAGTACTTC. Amino acid sequence: CASSQEHSGRGYEQYF.

The V and J genes are TRBV7-7 and TRBJ2-5; 10 nucleotides agree with TRBD1. The V gene's germline CDR1 is SSHAT and CDR2 FNYEAQ (reference sequence). The CDR3 totals 13 residues. V dropped 7 bases and J dropped 4; count of bases not matched to a gene: 3. CDR3 coding DNA: TGTGCCAGCACTCGGGACAGGGGAGAGACCCAGTACTTC. This encodes CASTRDRGETQYF.

This chain uses TRBV28 with TRBJ2-7; D unclear. Trimming cost V 5 bases and J 4 bases, with 12 bases left between them. The CDR3 loop spans 13 amino acids. Germline-derived CDR1 and CDR2 are MDHEN and SYDVKM. The DNA for the CDR3 is TGTGCCAGCAGTCCGGCGGCTGTTTACGAGCAGTACTTC. The encoded protein is CASSPAAVYEQYF.